The 20 T cell receptor beta chains presented below share a single source sample, sequenced in a study of T cell repertoires in cytomegalovirus infection. These TCRs are of unknown antigen specificity. One entry per CDR3 protein, called by TCRdb with MiXCR from the reads. Here the sample spans around 500,000 distinct CDR3 sequences, approximately 40% being singletons. Specimen: cultured PBMCs, collected from culture after CMV antigen stimulation. The receptors stem from a human donor in good health (CMV status not recorded). Some clones in this sample may be carry-over from other donors' samples.

The count of this clonotype is one. CDR3 amino acids: CASSSHRVNEQYF. The DNA for the CDR3 is TGTGCCAGCAGTTCTCACAGGGTCAACGAGCAGTACTTC. The J gene is TRBJ2-7, the V gene TRBV12-3 or TRBV12-4, with D tentatively TRBD1 (6 bases). Trimming pared 4 bases from V and 5 bases from J, leaving 12 bases between. The CDR3 totals 13 residues.

This chain connects TRBV18 to TRBJ2-1; 10 bases are a match to TRBD2. CDR3 length: 17 amino acids. V shed 6 bases and J 4 bases; nucleotides not matched to a gene: 12. The germline V gene has CDR1 KGHSH and CDR2 LQKENI. CDR3 bases: TGTGCCAGCTCGCAGGAAGTGGGACTAGCGCCGTACAATGAGCAGTTCTTC. Protein product: CASSQEVGLAPYNEQFF.

This clonotype has a single count. The rearrangement uses TRBV6-2 or TRBV6-3 and TRBJ2-6; a weak D match, TRBD1 (5 bases). The germline V gene encodes CDR1 MNHEY and CDR2 SVGEGT. V lost 6 bases to trimming and J lost 2 bases, with 11 bases between them. The CDR3 consists of 15 residues. The CDR3: CASSERGAGANVLTF. Written as DNA, the CDR3 is TGTGCCAGCAGCGAAAGGGGCGCTGGGGCCAACGTCCTGACTTTC.

This clonotype has just a few counts. The rearrangement joins TRBV12-3 or TRBV12-4 to TRBJ2-7, with a tentative D call TRBD1 (7 bases). The V gene lost 6 bases and the J gene lost 0 bases, with 15 bases spanning the gap. The CDR3 covers 15 residues. CDR3 protein: CASREGAGSSYEQYF. CDR3 nucleotide sequence: TGTGCCAGCAGGGAGGGGGCTGGGAGCTCCTACGAGCAGTACTTC.

The genes are TRBV12-3 or TRBV12-4 and TRBJ2-7; no clear D. CDR3 length: 12 residues. V was pared by 5 bases and J by 2 bases, with 7 bases between. The CDR3 DNA sequence: TGTGCCAGCAGTCGCGTAACCTACGAGCAGTACTTC. This sequence encodes CASSRVTYEQYF.

CDR3: CASSFGGTEKSGEQYF. CDR3 sequence (DNA): TGTGCCAGCAGTTTCGGGGGGACAGAAAAATCGGGCGAGCAGTACTTC. The V and J genes are TRBV12-3 or TRBV12-4 and TRBJ2-7; D could derive from TRBD1 or TRBD2 (7 bases each). The V and J ends lost 3 bases and 6 bases respectively, with 21 bases between them. The CDR3 contains 16 residues.

The chain links TRBV3-1 to TRBJ1-1, with D maybe TRBD1 (5 bases). V lost 0 bases to trimming and J lost 8 bases, with 10 bases between them. Germline V lookup: CDR1 LGHDT, CDR2 YNNKEL (reference sequence). CDR3 length: 13 residues. CDR3 nucleotides: TGTGCCAGCAGCCAAGACCCGACAGCCGAAGCTTTCTTT. It codes for CASSQDPTAEAFF.

This clonotype was picked up a small number of times. The rearrangement links TRBV12-3 or TRBV12-4 to TRBJ1-1, with D hard to call. The ends were cut back, 4 bases at V and 4 bases at J, with 13 bases in the middle. The length of the CDR3 is 14 residues. CDR3 sequence: CASSWRVATTEAFF. The CDR3 nucleotides are TGTGCCAGCAGTTGGCGTGTAGCAACCACTGAAGCTTTCTTT.

The chain employs TRBV11-3 and TRBJ1-6; D not certain. The CDR3 is made up of 13 amino acids. Germline loops: CDR1 SGHNT, CDR2 YENEEA. Deletions cut 2 bases from V and 10 bases from J, with 9 bases between. In nucleotides, the CDR3 is TGTGCCAGCAGCTTATCGGGAGAGTCACCCCTCCACTTT. Residues: CASSLSGESPLHF.

The chain recombines TRBV20-1 with TRBJ1-6, with TRBD1 as a possible D gene (5 bases). The CDR3 sequence is 15 residues long. V was clipped by 1 base and J by 7 bases, with 14 bases between them. Per germline, CDR1 DFQATT and CDR2 SNEGSKA (reference sequence). The CDR3 DNA reads as TGCAGTGCTAGAGTTCCGGGACCGGTGAATTCACCCCTCCACTTT. Translating gives CSARVPGPVNSPLHF.

J is TRBJ2-7 and V is TRBV15; D is uncertain. CDR1 LNHNV and CDR2 YYDKDF come from the germline V gene (reference sequence). The CDR3 covers 13 residues. V was trimmed by 8 bases and J by 3 bases, leaving 14 bases between them. The CDR3 sequence: CATAQRINYEQYF. The CDR3 nucleotides read TGTGCCACCGCACAGAGAATCAACTACGAGCAGTACTTC.

V is TRBV6-5 and J is TRBJ2-7; weak D call: TRBD1 (5 bases). The germline V gene has CDR1 MNHEY and CDR2 SVGAGI. V was cut by 0 bases and J by 6 bases, with 12 bases left in between. The CDR3 spans 14 residues. CDR3 protein: CASSYSETGTEQYF. The CDR3 DNA is TGTGCCAGCAGTTACTCGGAAACAGGCACCGAGCAGTACTTC.

The V call is TRBV12-3 or TRBV12-4, the J call TRBJ2-1; TRBD1 matches 9 bases. With V trimmed by 4 bases and J by 6 bases, 10 bases remained unmatched. The CDR3 sequence is 16 residues long. The CDR3 DNA reads as TGTGCCAGCAGTTCCCAGGGGACAGGGACCCCCAATGAGCAGTTCTTC. Amino acid sequence: CASSSQGTGTPNEQFF.

This clonotype was observed once. V gene TRBV27 combines with J gene TRBJ1-5; the D is unclear. In germline, CDR1 is MNHEY, CDR2 SMNVEV (reference sequence). The ends were cut back, 1 base at V and 7 bases at J, with 14 bases in the middle. This CDR3 spans 15 amino acids. The CDR3 coding sequence is TGTGCCAGCAGTTTATTTCCTGACGGAGGGCAGCCCCAGCATTTT. Its translation is CASSLFPDGGQPQHF.

This sequence joins TRBV19 and TRBJ1-1; 7 positions match TRBD1. From germline, CDR1 is LNHDA and CDR2 SQIVND (reference sequence). V shed 11 bases and J 4 bases; nucleotides not matched to a gene: 10. The CDR3 extends over 13 amino acids. CDR3 region: CASRGPEGTEAFF. As DNA, the CDR3 is TGTGCCTCTAGGGGGCCAGAGGGCACTGAAGCTTTCTTT.

The chain uses TRBV27 and TRBJ2-7, with 8 bases that match TRBD1. Germline-derived CDR1 and CDR2 are MNHEY and SMNVEV (reference sequence). The CDR3 extends over 14 amino acids. After removal of 8 bases from V and 3 bases from J, the junction contained 9 bases not matched to a gene. The CDR3 sequence is CASGPGGQGYEQYF. The CDR3 nucleotides are TGTGCCAGCGGCCCTGGAGGACAGGGCTACGAGCAGTACTTC.

V is TRBV7-6 and J is TRBJ2-1; a possible D gene is TRBD2 (6 bases). Germline values: CDR1 SGHVS, CDR2 FNYEAQ. V lost 5 bases, J lost 5 bases, and 13 bases lay in between. CDR3 length equals 14 residues. The chain's CDR3 is CASSPWAGNNEQFF. The CDR3 nucleotides are TGTGCCAGCAGCCCCTGGGCGGGGAACAATGAGCAGTTCTTC.

V usage is TRBV7-2 and J usage is TRBJ1-1; no reliable D call. The CDR3 sequence is 13 residues long. Germline V gives CDR1 SGHTA, CDR2 FQGNSA. V lost 3 bases and J lost 8, with 13 bases in between. The CDR3 nucleotides read TGTGCCAGCAGCTTCACCCGGGAGCTAGAAGCTTTCTTT. It yields the protein CASSFTRELEAFF.

This sequence joins TRBV6-2 or TRBV6-3 and TRBJ2-5, with D hard to call. Per germline, CDR1 MNHEY and CDR2 SVGEGT. V was clipped by 2 bases and J by 2 bases, with 15 bases between them. The CDR3 runs 16 residues. The CDR3: CASSYLGVLGQETQYF. As DNA, the CDR3 is TGTGCCAGCAGTTACCTTGGGGTACTCGGGCAAGAGACCCAGTACTTC.

V and J are TRBV7-6 and TRBJ2-5; D not resolved. Trimming left V 5 bases short and J 3 bases short, with 13 bases between. This CDR3 is 14 amino acids long. CDR1 SGHVS and CDR2 FNYEAQ come from the germline V gene. The chain's CDR3 is CASSQTVEKETQYF. CDR3 sequence (DNA): TGTGCCAGCAGCCAAACGGTGGAGAAAGAGACCCAGTACTTC.